This is a list of T cell receptor beta chains from one sample in a study of blood T cell repertoires in COVID-19. The protocol was immunoSEQ multiplex PCR, while the TCRdb copy is restricted to in-frame clones and leaves out a portion. The table has 52,000 or so clones, about 90% seen once; the top ten hold 3% to 3.5%. The specimen was peripheral blood. The origin of the receptors is a human donor in a cohort sampled during active COVID-19. CDR3s include the opening cysteine and the closing phenylalanine or tryptophan. The order of the fields is clone size, D gene, V gene, J gene, CDR3 length, CDR3 protein, CDR3 DNA. D genes are given only for firm matches. For some rows the clone size is stated as once, few or many, or as a class when expanded; others skip it.

size: NA; D: TRBD1; V: TRBV4-1; J: TRBJ1-2; length: 16; CDR3: CASSQEDREVGYGYTF; DNA: TGCGCCAGCAGCCAAGAGGACAGGGAAGTGGGCTATGGCTACACCTTC
size: NA; D: NA; V: TRBV6-5; J: TRBJ2-7; length: 15; CDR3: CASSYSRDTPYEQYF; DNA: TGTGCCAGCAGTTACTCGAGGGACACTCCCTACGAGCAGTACTTC
size: NA; D: TRBD2; V: TRBV9; J: TRBJ2-1; length: 17; CDR3: CASSVSGRAGIYNEQFF; DNA: TGTGCCAGCAGCGTAAGTGGGAGGGCGGGGATCTACAATGAGCAGTTCTTC
size: NA; D: TRBD1; V: TRBV6-6; J: TRBJ2-7; length: 16; CDR3: CASSSRTGQGAYEQYF; DNA: TGTGCCAGCAGTTCCAGGACAGGGCAGGGCGCCTACGAGCAGTACTTC
size: NA; D: NA; V: TRBV7-8; J: TRBJ2-3; length: 15; CDR3: CASSQRTGTMRTQYF; DNA: TGTGCCAGCAGCCAGAGAACAGGGACCATGCGTACGCAGTATTTT
size: NA; D: NA; V: TRBV2; J: TRBJ2-2; length: 14; CDR3: CASRDGGRTGELFF; DNA: TGTGCCAGCAGGGACGGGGGGCGGACCGGGGAGCTGTTTTTT
size: NA; D: NA; V: TRBV10-2; J: TRBJ2-4; length: 18; CDR3: CASSEWGDRTIAKNIQYF; DNA: TGCGCCAGCAGTGAGTGGGGGGACAGAACTATAGCCAAAAACATTCAGTACTTC
size: NA; D: NA; V: TRBV2; J: TRBJ2-1; length: 11; CDR3: CASRGGLEQFF; DNA: TGTGCCAGCAGGGGAGGCCTCGAGCAGTTCTTC
size: NA; D: TRBD1; V: TRBV30; J: TRBJ2-1; length: 17; CDR3: CAWSVRQGRGLYNEQFF; DNA: TGTGCCTGGAGTGTACGCCAGGGCAGGGGGCTTTACAATGAGCAGTTCTTC
size: NA; D: NA; V: TRBV28; J: TRBJ2-1; length: 13; CDR3: CASSSNLYNEQFF; DNA: TGTGCCAGCAGTTCCAACCTATACAATGAGCAGTTCTTC
size: NA; D: NA; V: TRBV28; J: TRBJ1-1; length: 14; CDR3: CASSLGGVQTEAFF; DNA: TGTGCCAGCAGTTTAGGGGGCGTTCAGACTGAAGCTTTCTTT
size: NA; D: NA; V: TRBV30; J: TRBJ1-1; length: 10; CDR3: CAWGRTEAFF; DNA: TGTGCCTGGGGGAGGACTGAAGCTTTCTTT
size: few; D: TRBD2; V: TRBV11-3; J: TRBJ2-7; length: 14; CDR3: CASSNSGRADEQYF; DNA: TGTGCCAGCAGCAATAGCGGGAGGGCCGACGAGCAGTACTTC
size: once; D: NA; V: TRBV7-9; J: TRBJ1-4; length: 16; CDR3: CASSLGASGMYEKLFF; DNA: TGTGCCAGCAGCTTAGGGGCTTCCGGGATGTATGAAAAACTGTTTTTT
size: NA; D: TRBD2; V: TRBV5-4; J: TRBJ2-3; length: 15; CDR3: CASSIRLAGMDTQYF; DNA: TGTGCCAGCAGCATCCGACTAGCGGGAATGGATACGCAGTATTTT
size: NA; D: TRBD1; V: TRBV5-1; J: TRBJ2-1; length: 13; CDR3: CASSLEGQGEQFF; DNA: TGCGCCAGCAGCTTGGAGGGACAGGGTGAGCAGTTCTTC
size: NA; D: NA; V: TRBV30; J: TRBJ2-7; length: 12; CDR3: CAWSGGVYEQYF; DNA: TGTGCCTGGAGTGGGGGGGTCTACGAGCAGTACTTC
size: NA; D: TRBD1; V: TRBV6-5; J: TRBJ1-2; length: 14; CDR3: CASRGQGKLYGYTF; DNA: TGTGCCAGCAGGGGACAGGGAAAACTATATGGCTACACCTTC